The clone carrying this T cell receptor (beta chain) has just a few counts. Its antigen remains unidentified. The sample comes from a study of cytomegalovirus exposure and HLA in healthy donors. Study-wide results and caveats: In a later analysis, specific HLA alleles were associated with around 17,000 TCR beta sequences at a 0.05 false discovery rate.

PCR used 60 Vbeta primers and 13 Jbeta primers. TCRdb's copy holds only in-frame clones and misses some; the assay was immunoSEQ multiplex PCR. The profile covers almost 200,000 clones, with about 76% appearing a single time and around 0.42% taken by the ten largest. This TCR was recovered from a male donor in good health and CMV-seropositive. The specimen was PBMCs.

The CDR3 region is CASLDRRNQPQHF. CDR3 DNA: TGTGCCAGCCTTGACAGGCGCAATCAGCCCCAGCATTTT. J is TRBJ1-5 and V is TRBV6-1; tentative D call: TRBD1 (6 bases). The germline CDR1 and CDR2 sequences are MNHNS and SASEGT. This CDR3 region has 13 residues. V was pared by 8 bases and J by 2 bases, with 10 bases between.